This T cell receptor (beta chain) was recorded in a study of tumor and adjacent non-tumor tissue in lung cancer. Study as a whole: The cohort had 12 adenocarcinoma, 2 squamous cell and 1 small cell patients. Stage I to III disease affected about ten men and roughly 5 women aged about 30 to 85. Millions of productive TCRbeta reads were obtained per sample on average. Findings and limits, study-wide: Tumor repertoires had a smaller top 100 clone share than normal lung.

A word on this clonotype: The target antigen is unknown.

This sample's RNA came from whole unsorted tissue. More than 3 cm separated this lung sample from the edge of the tumor. Three rounds of nested PCR, following a modified ARM-PCR protocol, produced the TCRbeta library. TCRdb recomputed calls from the multiplex PCR reads with MiXCR, one row per CDR3 protein. The data show fewer than 100,000 distinct CDR3 sequences, with 76% seen just once and 21% held by the top ten. This TCR was sampled from a woman aged 50 to 65 with non-small cell lung cancer. The specimen was distant non-tumor lung tissue.

CDR3 nucleotide sequence: TGTGCCAGCAGTGGACCGATTAATGGGGCCAACGTCCTGACTTTC. Protein: CASSGPINGANVLTF. This chain uses TRBV6-2 or TRBV6-3 with TRBJ2-6; D remains unclear. V lost 5 bases and J lost 3, with 11 bases in between. This CDR3 spans 15 amino acids. In germline, CDR1 is MNHEY, CDR2 SVGEGT.